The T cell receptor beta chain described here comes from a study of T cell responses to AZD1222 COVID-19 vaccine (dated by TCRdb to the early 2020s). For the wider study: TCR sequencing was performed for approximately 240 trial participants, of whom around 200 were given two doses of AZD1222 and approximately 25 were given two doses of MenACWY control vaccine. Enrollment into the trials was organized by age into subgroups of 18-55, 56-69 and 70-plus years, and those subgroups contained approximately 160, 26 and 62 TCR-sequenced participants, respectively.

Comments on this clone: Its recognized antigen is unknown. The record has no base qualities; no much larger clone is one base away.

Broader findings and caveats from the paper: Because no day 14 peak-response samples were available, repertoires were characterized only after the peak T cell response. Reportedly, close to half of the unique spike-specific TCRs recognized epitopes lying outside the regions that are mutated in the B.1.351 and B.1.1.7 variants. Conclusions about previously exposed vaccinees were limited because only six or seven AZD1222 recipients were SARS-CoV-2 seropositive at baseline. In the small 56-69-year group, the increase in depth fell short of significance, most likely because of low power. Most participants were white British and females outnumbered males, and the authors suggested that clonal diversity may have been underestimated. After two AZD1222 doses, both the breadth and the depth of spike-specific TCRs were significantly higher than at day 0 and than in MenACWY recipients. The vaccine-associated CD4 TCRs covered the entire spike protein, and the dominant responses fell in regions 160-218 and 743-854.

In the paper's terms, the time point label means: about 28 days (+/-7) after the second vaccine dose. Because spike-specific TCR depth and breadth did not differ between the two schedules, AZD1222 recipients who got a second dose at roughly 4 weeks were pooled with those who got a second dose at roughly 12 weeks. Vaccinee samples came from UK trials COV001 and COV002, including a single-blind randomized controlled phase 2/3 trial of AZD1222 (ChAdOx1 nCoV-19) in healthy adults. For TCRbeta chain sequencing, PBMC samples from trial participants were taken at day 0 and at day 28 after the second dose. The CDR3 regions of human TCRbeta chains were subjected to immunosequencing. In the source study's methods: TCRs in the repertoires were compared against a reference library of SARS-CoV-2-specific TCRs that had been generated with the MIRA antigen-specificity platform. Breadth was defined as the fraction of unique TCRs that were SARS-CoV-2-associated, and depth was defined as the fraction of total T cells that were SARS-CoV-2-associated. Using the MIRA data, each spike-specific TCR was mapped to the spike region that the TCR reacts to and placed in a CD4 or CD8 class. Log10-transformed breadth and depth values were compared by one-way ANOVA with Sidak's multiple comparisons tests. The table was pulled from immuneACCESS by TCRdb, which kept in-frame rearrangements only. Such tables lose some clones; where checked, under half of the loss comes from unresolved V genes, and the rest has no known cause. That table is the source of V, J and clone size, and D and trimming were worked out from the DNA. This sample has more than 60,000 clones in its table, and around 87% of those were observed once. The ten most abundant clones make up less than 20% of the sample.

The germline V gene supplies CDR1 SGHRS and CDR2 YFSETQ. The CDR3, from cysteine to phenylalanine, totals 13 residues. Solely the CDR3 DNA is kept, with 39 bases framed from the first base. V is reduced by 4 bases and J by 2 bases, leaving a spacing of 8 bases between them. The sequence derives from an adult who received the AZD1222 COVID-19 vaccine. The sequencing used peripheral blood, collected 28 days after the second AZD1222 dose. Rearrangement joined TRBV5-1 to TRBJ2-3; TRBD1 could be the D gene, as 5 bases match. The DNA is TGCGCCAGCAGCCAGGGTACCACAGATACGCAGTATTTT. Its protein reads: CASSQGTTDTQYF.